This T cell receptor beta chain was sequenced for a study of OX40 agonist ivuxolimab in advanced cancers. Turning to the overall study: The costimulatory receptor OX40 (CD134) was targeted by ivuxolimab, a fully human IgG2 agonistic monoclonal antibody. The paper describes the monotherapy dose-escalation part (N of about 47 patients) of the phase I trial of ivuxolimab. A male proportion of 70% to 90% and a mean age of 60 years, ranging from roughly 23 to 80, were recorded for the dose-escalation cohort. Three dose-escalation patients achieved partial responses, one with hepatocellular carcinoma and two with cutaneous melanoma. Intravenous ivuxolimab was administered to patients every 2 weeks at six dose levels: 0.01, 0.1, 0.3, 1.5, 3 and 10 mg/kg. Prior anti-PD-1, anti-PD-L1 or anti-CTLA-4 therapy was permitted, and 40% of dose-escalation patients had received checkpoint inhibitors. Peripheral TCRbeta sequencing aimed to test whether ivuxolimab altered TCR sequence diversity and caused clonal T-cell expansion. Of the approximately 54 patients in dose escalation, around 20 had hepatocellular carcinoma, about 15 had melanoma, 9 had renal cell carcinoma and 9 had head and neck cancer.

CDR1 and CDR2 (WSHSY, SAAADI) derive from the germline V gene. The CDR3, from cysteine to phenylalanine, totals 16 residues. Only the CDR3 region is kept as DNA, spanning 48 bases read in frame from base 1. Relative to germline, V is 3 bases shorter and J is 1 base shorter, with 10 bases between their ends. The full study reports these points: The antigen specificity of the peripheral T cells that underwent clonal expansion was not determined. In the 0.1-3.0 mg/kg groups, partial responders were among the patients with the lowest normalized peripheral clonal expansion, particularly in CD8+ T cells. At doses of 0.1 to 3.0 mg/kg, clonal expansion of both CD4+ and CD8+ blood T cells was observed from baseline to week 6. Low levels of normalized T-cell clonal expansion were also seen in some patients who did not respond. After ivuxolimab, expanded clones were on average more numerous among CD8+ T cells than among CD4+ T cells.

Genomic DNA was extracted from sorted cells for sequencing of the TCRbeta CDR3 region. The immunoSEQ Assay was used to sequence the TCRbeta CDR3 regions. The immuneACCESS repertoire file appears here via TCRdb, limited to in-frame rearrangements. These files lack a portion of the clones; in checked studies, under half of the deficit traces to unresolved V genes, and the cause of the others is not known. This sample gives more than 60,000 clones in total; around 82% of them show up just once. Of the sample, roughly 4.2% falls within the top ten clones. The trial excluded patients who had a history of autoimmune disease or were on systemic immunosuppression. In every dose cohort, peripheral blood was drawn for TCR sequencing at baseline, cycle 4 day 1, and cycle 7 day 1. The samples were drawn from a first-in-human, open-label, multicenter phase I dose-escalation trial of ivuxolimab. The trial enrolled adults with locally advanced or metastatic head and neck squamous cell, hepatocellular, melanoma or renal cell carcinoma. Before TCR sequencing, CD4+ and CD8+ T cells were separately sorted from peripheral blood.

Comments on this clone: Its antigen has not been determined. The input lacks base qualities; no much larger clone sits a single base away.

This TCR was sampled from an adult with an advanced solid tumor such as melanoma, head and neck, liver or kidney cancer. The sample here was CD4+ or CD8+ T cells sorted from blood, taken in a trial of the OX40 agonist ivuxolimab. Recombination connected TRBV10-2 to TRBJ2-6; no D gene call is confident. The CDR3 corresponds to CASSDFWGSGANVLTF. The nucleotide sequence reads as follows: TGCGCCAGCAGTGATTTTTGGGGTTCTGGGGCCAACGTCCTGACTTTC.